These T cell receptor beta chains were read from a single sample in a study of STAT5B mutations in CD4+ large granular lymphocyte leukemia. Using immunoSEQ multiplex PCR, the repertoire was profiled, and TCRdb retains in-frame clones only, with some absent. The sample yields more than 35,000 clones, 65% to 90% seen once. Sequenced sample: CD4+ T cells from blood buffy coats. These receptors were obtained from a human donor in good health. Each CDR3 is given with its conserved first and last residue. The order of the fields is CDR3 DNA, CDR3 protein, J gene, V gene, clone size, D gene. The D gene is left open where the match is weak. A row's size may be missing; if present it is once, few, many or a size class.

CDR3 DNA: TGTGCCAGCAGCTTAGTTTTGCGGATGCCTAGCACAGATACGCAGTATTTT; CDR3 protein: CASSLVLRMPSTDTQYF; J gene: TRBJ2-3; V gene: TRBV7-9; clone size: -; D gene: -
CDR3 DNA: TGTGCCAGCAGCCCTAGGGGACACTTGAACACTGAAGCTTTCTTT; CDR3 protein: CASSPRGHLNTEAFF; J gene: TRBJ1-1; V gene: TRBV7-9; clone size: -; D gene: -
CDR3 DNA: TGCGCCAGCAGTTTAAGTAGGGGAATCACCGGGGAGCTGTTTTTT; CDR3 protein: CASSLSRGITGELFF; J gene: TRBJ2-2; V gene: TRBV10-1; clone size: -; D gene: -
CDR3 DNA: TGTGCCAGCAGCTTGACCACCGGGACAAGGGGAGAGACCCAGTACTTC; CDR3 protein: CASSLTTGTRGETQYF; J gene: TRBJ2-5; V gene: TRBV5-4; clone size: -; D gene: -
CDR3 DNA: TGTGCCATCAGTCGCGGACAGGGGACAGATACGCAGTATTTT; CDR3 protein: CAISRGQGTDTQYF; J gene: TRBJ2-3; V gene: TRBV10-3; clone size: -; D gene: TRBD1
CDR3 DNA: TGTGCCAGCAGCTTAAGACTAGCGGGAGGGCCCGACACCGGGGAGCTGTTTTTT; CDR3 protein: CASSLRLAGGPDTGELFF; J gene: TRBJ2-2; V gene: TRBV7-3; clone size: -; D gene: TRBD2
CDR3 DNA: TGTGCCAGCAGCGTAAGCCTAGCGGGAGGGAGTGAGCAGTTCTTC; CDR3 protein: CASSVSLAGGSEQFF; J gene: TRBJ2-1; V gene: TRBV9; clone size: -; D gene: TRBD2
CDR3 DNA: TGTGCCAGCAGCAGGGGGGGAGTGAGTACTGAAGCTTTCTTT; CDR3 protein: CASSRGGVSTEAFF; J gene: TRBJ1-1; V gene: TRBV5-5; clone size: -; D gene: -
CDR3 DNA: TGTGCCAGTAGTATAAGCTCTAGCTCGTTTGCCGACGAGCAGTACTTC; CDR3 protein: CASSISSSSFADEQYF; J gene: TRBJ2-7; V gene: TRBV19; clone size: few; D gene: -
CDR3 DNA: TGTGCCAGCAGCTTAGGCCAGCTCAACAATGAGCAGTTCTTC; CDR3 protein: CASSLGQLNNEQFF; J gene: TRBJ2-1; V gene: TRBV7-9; clone size: -; D gene: -
CDR3 DNA: TGTGCCAGCGGCAGGGACTACGAGCAGTACTTC; CDR3 protein: CASGRDYEQYF; J gene: TRBJ2-7; V gene: TRBV13; clone size: -; D gene: -
CDR3 DNA: TGCGCCAGCAGCCAAGAAACAGGGGGCGAGCAGTTCTTC; CDR3 protein: CASSQETGGEQFF; J gene: TRBJ2-1; V gene: TRBV4-3; clone size: -; D gene: TRBD1
CDR3 DNA: TGTGCCAGTAGTATAGATCGGGGACTAGCGGGTAACAATGAGCAGTTCTTC; CDR3 protein: CASSIDRGLAGNNEQFF; J gene: TRBJ2-1; V gene: TRBV19; clone size: -; D gene: TRBD2
CDR3 DNA: TGTGCCAGCTCACCCGAAGTCACTTACGAGCAGTACTTC; CDR3 protein: CASSPEVTYEQYF; J gene: TRBJ2-7; V gene: TRBV18; clone size: -; D gene: -
CDR3 DNA: TGTGCCAGTAGTCCCCGACTAGCGGTATCCTACAATGAGCAGTTCTTC; CDR3 protein: CASSPRLAVSYNEQFF; J gene: TRBJ2-1; V gene: TRBV19; clone size: -; D gene: TRBD2
CDR3 DNA: TGCGCCAGCAGCCCCCGGTCTAGCGGGAGGCTGGGCAATGAGCAGTTCTTC; CDR3 protein: CASSPRSSGRLGNEQFF; J gene: TRBJ2-1; V gene: TRBV4-3; clone size: -; D gene: TRBD2
CDR3 DNA: TGTGCCAGCAGCCGAAAGGGAAACACTGAAGCTTTCTTT; CDR3 protein: CASSRKGNTEAFF; J gene: TRBJ1-1; V gene: TRBV7-3; clone size: once; D gene: -
CDR3 DNA: TGCGCCAGCAGCCGAGGACTGAACACCGGGGAGCTGTTTTTT; CDR3 protein: CASSRGLNTGELFF; J gene: TRBJ2-2; V gene: TRBV5-1; clone size: once; D gene: -
CDR3 DNA: TGCGCCAGCAGTCCTGCCCTGAGCGGGATCAAGGATACGCAGTATTTT; CDR3 protein: CASSPALSGIKDTQYF; J gene: TRBJ2-3; V gene: TRBV5-1; clone size: -; D gene: TRBD2
CDR3 DNA: TGCGCCAGCAGCCTGCGAGAGAGCAACGAGCAGTACTTC; CDR3 protein: CASSLRESNEQYF; J gene: TRBJ2-7; V gene: TRBV5-1; clone size: -; D gene: -
CDR3 DNA: TGTGCCAGCAGCTCTAGTGGAGAAAAACTGTTTTTT; CDR3 protein: CASSSSGEKLFF; J gene: TRBJ1-4; V gene: TRBV6-6; clone size: -; D gene: -
CDR3 DNA: TGTGCCAGCAGTCCCGGGGCCTTCTACGAGCAGTACTTC; CDR3 protein: CASSPGAFYEQYF; J gene: TRBJ2-7; V gene: TRBV6-1; clone size: -; D gene: -
CDR3 DNA: TGTGCCAGTAGTCCCGGAGGACAACTCGGGAGCAATCAGCCCCAGCATTTT; CDR3 protein: CASSPGGQLGSNQPQHF; J gene: TRBJ1-5; V gene: TRBV19; clone size: -; D gene: -
CDR3 DNA: TGTGCCAGCAGCGGACCCCACAGAGACACTGAAGCTTTCTTT; CDR3 protein: CASSGPHRDTEAFF; J gene: TRBJ1-1; V gene: TRBV9; clone size: -; D gene: -
CDR3 DNA: TGTGCCATCAGTGGAGATGGCTACACCTTC; CDR3 protein: CAISGDGYTF; J gene: TRBJ1-2; V gene: TRBV10-3; clone size: once; D gene: -
CDR3 DNA: TGCGCCAGCAGTGCGGGGCTAGCGGGAGGGCCTGGGACAGATACGCAGTATTTT; CDR3 protein: CASSAGLAGGPGTDTQYF; J gene: TRBJ2-3; V gene: TRBV10-2; clone size: -; D gene: TRBD2
CDR3 DNA: TGCGCCAGTCAAGAACAGGGAACCGGGGAGCTGTTTTTT; CDR3 protein: CASQEQGTGELFF; J gene: TRBJ2-2; V gene: TRBV5-1; clone size: -; D gene: -
CDR3 DNA: TGCGCCAGCAGCCAAGATACTGGAAACACCATATATTTT; CDR3 protein: CASSQDTGNTIYF; J gene: TRBJ1-3; V gene: TRBV4-1; clone size: -; D gene: -
CDR3 DNA: TGCGCCAGCAGTGAGTCGGGCAGAATAGACGAGCAGTACTTC; CDR3 protein: CASSESGRIDEQYF; J gene: TRBJ2-7; V gene: TRBV10-1; clone size: -; D gene: -
CDR3 DNA: TGTGCCAGCTCATACGGACAGGGCGGCGAAAAACTGTTTTTT; CDR3 protein: CASSYGQGGEKLFF; J gene: TRBJ1-4; V gene: TRBV18; clone size: once; D gene: TRBD1
CDR3 DNA: TGTGCCAGTAGCGACAGGATCAACACTGAAGCTTTCTTT; CDR3 protein: CASSDRINTEAFF; J gene: TRBJ1-1; V gene: TRBV19; clone size: -; D gene: -
CDR3 DNA: TGTGCCAGCAGACAGGGGGCTGGCACTGAAGCTTTCTTT; CDR3 protein: CASRQGAGTEAFF; J gene: TRBJ1-1; V gene: TRBV6-4; clone size: once; D gene: TRBD1
CDR3 DNA: TGTGCCAGTAGTATAGGCAGGCCGGATGAGACCCAGTACTTC; CDR3 protein: CASSIGRPDETQYF; J gene: TRBJ2-5; V gene: TRBV19; clone size: -; D gene: -
CDR3 DNA: TGTGCCAGCAGTGCGGGGGGGAACGAGCAGTTCTTC; CDR3 protein: CASSAGGNEQFF; J gene: TRBJ2-1; V gene: TRBV2; clone size: -; D gene: TRBD2
CDR3 DNA: TGTGCCAGCTCCCCCGGTGGGGCTGGGGCCAACGTCCTGACTTTC; CDR3 protein: CASSPGGAGANVLTF; J gene: TRBJ2-6; V gene: TRBV27; clone size: -; D gene: -
CDR3 DNA: TGCGCCAGCAGCATCGGGACAGGGACCAATCAGCCCCAGCATTTT; CDR3 protein: CASSIGTGTNQPQHF; J gene: TRBJ1-5; V gene: TRBV5-1; clone size: -; D gene: TRBD1
CDR3 DNA: TGTGCCAGCAGCGGAGGATGGGACCAAGAGACCCAGTACTTC; CDR3 protein: CASSGGWDQETQYF; J gene: TRBJ2-5; V gene: TRBV5-8; clone size: -; D gene: -
CDR3 DNA: TGTGCCAGCAGCCAAGCCGGGACTAGTAGATCACCCCTCCACTTT; CDR3 protein: CASSQAGTSRSPLHF; J gene: TRBJ1-6; V gene: TRBV14; clone size: -; D gene: -
CDR3 DNA: TGTGCCAGCTCACCCTCCGTGGGGGCACAATCACCCCTCCACTTT; CDR3 protein: CASSPSVGAQSPLHF; J gene: TRBJ1-6; V gene: TRBV18; clone size: -; D gene: -
CDR3 DNA: TGTGCCAGCAGCCGGTTAGCGGGGTACACAGATACGCAGTATTTT; CDR3 protein: CASSRLAGYTDTQYF; J gene: TRBJ2-3; V gene: TRBV7-9; clone size: -; D gene: TRBD2
CDR3 DNA: TGTGCCAGCAGCTCCATACTAAAGGGACAGGGAGGCGGGAAACTGTTTTTT; CDR3 protein: CASSSILKGQGGGKLFF; J gene: TRBJ1-4; V gene: TRBV11-2; clone size: -; D gene: TRBD1
CDR3 DNA: TGTGCCAGCAGTATTACACCGCCCTCAGGGGATACGCAGTATTTT; CDR3 protein: CASSITPPSGDTQYF; J gene: TRBJ2-3; V gene: TRBV7-8; clone size: -; D gene: -
CDR3 DNA: TGTGCCAGCAACAACGACAGGGAAGAGACCCAGTACTTC; CDR3 protein: CASNNDREETQYF; J gene: TRBJ2-5; V gene: TRBV28; clone size: -; D gene: TRBD1
CDR3 DNA: TGTGCCAGTAGTATAGGGGGCACAAAAAAGACTGAAGCTTTCTTT; CDR3 protein: CASSIGGTKKTEAFF; J gene: TRBJ1-1; V gene: TRBV19; clone size: -; D gene: -